One and the same sample provided the 24 T cell receptor beta chains below, sequenced in a study of T cells in Graves' hyperthyroidism and ophthalmopathy. RNA transcripts provided the source from which TCR beta CDR3 regions were amplified. First-round RT-PCR targeting the TCR CDR3 was performed with the HTBI primer set. MiXCR, run by TCRdb on the multiplex PCR reads, gives a single entry per CDR3 protein. This sample yields 200,000 to 300,000 distinct CDR3 sequences, of which around 24% are seen a single time; roughly a third belongs to the top ten. The material sequenced was blood. All receptors derive from a woman aged 40-49 years with Graves' ophthalmopathy.

This clonotype was counted ten times or more. The V gene is TRBV20-1, the J gene TRBJ1-5; tentative D call: TRBD1 (6 bases). Trimming stripped 0 bases from V and 2 bases from J, with 14 bases between. Germline loops: CDR1 DFQATT, CDR2 SNEGSKA (reference sequence). This CDR3 is 16 amino acids long. As DNA, the CDR3 is TGCAGTGCTAGAGATTTCAGACAGGCTGGCAATCAGCCCCAGCATTTT. This encodes CSARDFRQAGNQPQHF.

This clonotype has a count of ten or more. The chain has TRBV7-2 and TRBJ1-1; D is undetermined. The CDR3 length is 13 residues. Germline loops: CDR1 SGHTA, CDR2 FQGNSA. The germline V and J ends were trimmed by 5 bases and 4 bases, with 11 bases remaining between them. CDR3 protein: CASSPYSTTEAFF. The CDR3 bases are TGTGCCAGCAGCCCATACAGTACCACTGAAGCTTTCTTT. The whole variable domain, filled in from reference TRBV7-2 and TRBJ1-1, reads GAGVSQSPSNKVTEKGKDVELRCDPISGHTALYWYRQSLGQGLEFLIYFQGNSAPDKSGLPSDRFSAERTGGSVSTLTIQRTQQEDSAVYLCASSPYSTTEAFFGQGTRLTVV.

This clonotype has more than one count but fewer than ten. The J gene is TRBJ1-2, the V gene TRBV5-1, with 7 bases matching TRBD1. J was trimmed by 1 base and V by 4 bases; bases with no gene match: 4. Looked up from germline, CDR1 is SGHRS and CDR2 is YFSETQ. There are 14 residues in the CDR3. The CDR3 DNA is TGCGCCAGCAGCAGGGGGACAGTTAACTATGGCTACACCTTC. This sequence encodes CASSRGTVNYGYTF. The whole variable domain, remainder taken from reference TRBV5-1 and TRBJ1-2, is KAGVTQTPRYLIKTRGQQVTLSCSPISGHRSVSWYQQTPGQGLQFLFEYFSETQRNKGNFPGRFSGRQFSNSRSEMNVSTLELGDSALYLCASSRGTVNYGYTFGSGTRLTVV.

The rearrangement links TRBV5-1 to TRBJ1-1; D is possibly TRBD1 (5 bases). This CDR3 comprises 16 residues. V shed 4 bases and J shed 8 bases, with 24 bases lying between them. CDR1 and CDR2 from the germline V gene are SGHRS and YFSETQ. CDR3 DNA: TGCGCCAGCAGCACAGCAGACAGACCGTTCGGTGGGGAAGCTTTCTTT. It specifies CASSTADRPFGGEAFF.

This clonotype was counted at least ten times. V and J are TRBV28 and TRBJ1-2; a possible D gene is TRBD1 (6 bases). Germline-derived CDR1 and CDR2 are MDHEN and SYDVKM. The CDR3 consists of 13 residues. Trimming took 2 bases from V and 3 from J, leaving 7 bases between them. The CDR3 sequence is CASSLRQDYGYTF. CDR3 coding DNA: TGTGCCAGCAGTTTACGACAGGACTATGGCTACACCTTC.

This clonotype was seen at least ten times. Sequence at one end of the junction differs from germline and may be a read error. CDR3 nucleotides: TGCGCCAGCGGCCAAGCGGGGAATAGCAATCAGCCCCAGCATTTT. Translation: CASGQAGNSNQPQHF. This rearrangement joins TRBV4-1 to TRBJ1-5; D call uncertain. The CDR3 covers 15 residues. Germline-derived CDR1 and CDR2 are MGHRA and YSYEKL.

The chain is built from TRBV28 and TRBJ2-7; 8 positions agree with TRBD1. Germline CDR1 MDHEN, CDR2 SYDVKM. Germline trimming cut 5 bases from V and 4 bases from J; bases unmatched to any gene: 10. This CDR3 has 15 amino acids. CDR3 sequence reads: CASSPGGQVGYEQYF. The CDR3, as DNA: TGTGCCAGCAGTCCCGGGGGACAGGTAGGGTACGAGCAGTACTTC.

This clonotype was seen many times. The chain uses TRBV14 and TRBJ1-2; TRBD1 is a possible D gene (6 bases). Germline V gene lookup returns CDR1 SGHDN and CDR2 FVKESK. The CDR3 runs 13 residues. V was pared by 0 bases and J by 12 bases, with 14 bases between. The CDR3 nucleotides are TGTGCCAGCAGCCAAGACAGGGTTGGGGGCCACACCTTC. This encodes CASSQDRVGGHTF.

This clonotype has at least ten counts. The chain recombines TRBV5-1 with TRBJ2-7; 7 nucleotides align to TRBD2. The germline CDR1 and CDR2 sequences are SGHRS and YFSETQ. This CDR3 spans 14 amino acids. The V gene end was trimmed by 0 bases and the J gene end by 5 bases; junction bases not matched to a gene: 5. CDR3 bases: TGCGCCAGCAGCTTGGGCGGGAGCCGCAACGAGCAGTACTTC. Protein sequence: CASSLGGSRNEQYF.

This clonotype was seen many times. The chain has TRBV7-2 and TRBJ2-4, with no clear D. CDR1 SGHTA and CDR2 FQGNSA come from the germline V gene. V was cut by 1 base and J by 9 bases, with 10 bases left in between. This CDR3 has 13 amino acids. As DNA, the CDR3 is TGTGCCAGCAGCTTAGACGCCGTCGGCATTCAGTACTTC. It translates to CASSLDAVGIQYF.

The V gene is TRBV28, the J gene TRBJ1-5; D might be TRBD1 (6 bases). The CDR3 length is 12 residues. The germline gives CDR1 MDHEN, CDR2 SYDVKM. V lost 11 bases and J 5 bases, leaving 13 bases between the germline ends. The CDR3 coding sequence is TGTGCCGTACAGGGATCCCATCAGCCCCAGCATTTT. Translated, it gives CAVQGSHQPQHF. Based on the CDR3 plus reference TRBV28 and TRBJ1-5, the full variable domain is DVKVTQSSRYLVKRTGEKVFLECVQDMDHENMFWYRQDPGLGLRLIYFSYDVKMKEKGDIPEGYSVSREKKERFSLILESASTNQTSMYLCAVQGSHQPQHFGDGTRLSIL.

This clonotype was counted ten times or more. The chain joins TRBV5-1 to TRBJ1-1; no clear D gene. The ends were cut back, 7 bases at V and 4 bases at J, with 14 bases in the middle. The CDR3 has 13 residues. CDR1 and CDR2 from the germline V gene are SGHRS and YFSETQ. The CDR3 loop is CASGAGLGTEAFF. In DNA form, the CDR3 reads TGCGCCAGCGGAGCGGGGTTGGGCACTGAAGCTTTCTTT.

Many counts were recorded for this clonotype. The chain couples TRBV2 to TRBJ2-5, with 13 bases fitting TRBD2. With 7 bases clipped from V and 5 bases from J, the junction kept 7 bases outside the gene matches. The CDR3 spans 15 residues. Germline V gene data show CDR1 as SNHLY and CDR2 as FYNNEI. CDR3 in DNA: TGTGCCAGCAACCCACTAGCGGGAGGGTTGGAGACCCAGTACTTC. It translates to CASNPLAGGLETQYF. Complete variable domain (other parts from reference TRBV2 and TRBJ2-5): EPEVTQTPSHQVTQMGQEVILRCVPISNHLYFYWYRQILGQKVEFLVSFYNNEISEKSEIFDDQFSVERPDGSNFTLKIRSTKLEDSAMYFCASNPLAGGLETQYFGPGTRLLVL.

This clonotype has a count of ten or more. This chain uses TRBV6-1 with TRBJ2-2; tentative D call: TRBD2 (5 bases). Germline CDR1 and CDR2: MNHNS and SASEGT. This CDR3 contains 15 residues. V was clipped by 4 bases and J by 5 bases, with 14 bases between them. The CDR3 spells CASSAQLGGTGELFF. The CDR3 nucleotides read TGTGCCAGCAGTGCTCAATTAGGCGGGACCGGGGAGCTGTTTTTT.

This clonotype has at least ten counts. J is TRBJ1-2 and V is TRBV30; D call uncertain. The CDR3 totals 15 residues. V lost 1 base, J lost 2 bases, and 14 bases lay in between. CDR1 is GTSNPN, CDR2 SVGIG, per germline (reference sequence). CDR3 in DNA: TGTGCCTGGAGTGCCGGGTGGATCGTCAACTATGGCTACACCTTC. Encoded protein: CAWSAGWIVNYGYTF.

Concerning this clonotype: Since a much larger clone is just one base distant, this may be a read error. The rearrangement uses TRBV19 and TRBJ1-5, with D maybe TRBD1 (5 bases). The ends were cut back, 5 bases at V and 7 bases at J, with 18 bases in the middle. The CDR3 totals 15 residues. Per the germline V gene, CDR1 is LNHDA and CDR2 is SQIVND (reference sequence). The CDR3 loop is CASSWGALSPQPQHF. The CDR3 nucleotides read TGTGCCAGTAGTTGGGGCGCCTTATCCCCCCAGCCCCAGCATTTT.

This clonotype was found a few times. The chain recombines TRBV28 with TRBJ1-3; D remains unclear. The CDR3 runs to 12 residues. Germline CDR1 MDHEN, CDR2 SYDVKM. V shed 2 bases and J shed 4 bases, with 3 bases lying between them. CDR3 protein: CASSLLGNTIYF. CDR3 DNA: TGTGCCAGCAGTTTACTCGGAAACACCATATATTTT.

There are many counts of this clonotype. The junction departs from germline at one end; a sequencing error may be responsible. This chain links TRBV24-1 with TRBJ1-2; maybe TRBD1 (5 bases). Germline CDR1 is KGHDR and CDR2 is SFDVKD. The CDR3 has 11 amino acids. The CDR3 is CATSGGEGYTF. The CDR3 DNA is TGTGCCACTAGTGGAGGGGAAGGCTACACCTTC.

This clonotype showed up many times. This chain connects TRBV2 to TRBJ2-2; TRBD1 might be the D (6 bases). Per germline, CDR1 SNHLY and CDR2 FYNNEI. The V end was cut by 6 bases, the J end by 4 bases, with 9 bases between. This CDR3 has 13 residues. In DNA, the CDR3 is TGTGCCAGCAGGGGGGCGCCCACCGGGGAGCTGTTTTTT. Protein: CASRGAPTGELFF.

V and J are TRBV28 and TRBJ1-1, with 7 bases lining up with TRBD1. Trimming at V came to 5 bases and at J to 5 bases, leaving 14 bases not matched to a gene. The CDR3 runs to 16 residues. Germline-derived CDR1 and CDR2 are MDHEN and SYDVKM. CDR3 in DNA: TGTGCCAGCAGTAAAATAAGGACAGGACTCAATACTGAAGCTTTCTTT. It translates to CASSKIRTGLNTEAFF.

V is TRBV10-1 and J is TRBJ1-1; D unclear. Trimming removed 4 bases at V and 1 base at J, with 10 bases between. This CDR3 region has 14 residues. From germline, CDR1 is WNHNN and CDR2 SYGVQD (reference sequence). CDR3 region: CASSVKGTNTEAFF. CDR3 in DNA: TGCGCCAGCAGTGTCAAGGGAACGAACACTGAAGCTTTCTTT.

Many counts were recorded for this clonotype. The CDR3 DNA reads as TGCAGTGCCGCGGGCGCTCACTATGGCTACACCTTC. Its protein product is CSAAGAHYGYTF. The V gene is TRBV20-1, the J gene TRBJ1-2, with unresolved D. There are 12 residues in the CDR3. Germline V gives CDR1 DFQATT, CDR2 SNEGSKA (reference sequence). The V end was cut by 6 bases, the J end by 3 bases, with 11 bases between.

This clonotype was seen many times. This rearrangement joins TRBV19 to TRBJ2-2; TRBD2 aligns across 12 bases. Germline CDR1 and CDR2: LNHDA and SQIVND (reference sequence). This CDR3 region has 19 residues. Trimming at V came to 4 bases and at J to 0 bases, leaving 9 bases not matched to a gene. The CDR3 DNA follows: TGTGCCAGTAGTAAGGGACTAGCGGGTGATTTCGCGAACACCGGGGAGCTGTTTTTT. Translating gives CASSKGLAGDFANTGELFF.

This clonotype was counted at least ten times. This chain links TRBV20-1 with TRBJ2-7; possibly TRBD1 for D (5 bases). Trimming shortened V by 5 bases and J by 0 bases, and 11 bases separated the two germline ends. The CDR3 consists of 13 residues. The V gene's germline CDR1 is DFQATT and CDR2 SNEGSKA (reference sequence). The CDR3 loop reads CSASDSNSYEQYF. DNA for the CDR3: TGCAGTGCTTCTGACAGTAACTCCTACGAGCAGTACTTC.